This TCR beta chain was retrieved from a study of T cell responses to AZD1222 COVID-19 vaccine. Broader study findings: Repertoires were obtained solely post-peak T cell response.

The CDR3 consists of 13 residues. V was shortened by 10 bases and J by 9 bases, with 19 bases between the two germline ends. Germline CDR1 WSHSY, CDR2 SAAADI. As to this clone: Its antigen is undetermined.

Sequencing was performed with immunoSEQ multiplex PCR; in TCRdb, only in-frame clones are kept and a portion is missing. This sample has about 130,000 clones, with roughly 93% found just once. This TCR derives from an adult in good health. The specimen was peripheral blood, collected on day 0 of AZD1222 vaccination. This sequence joins TRBV10-2 and TRBJ1-5, with D possibly TRBD1 on 6 matching bases. CDR3 region: CATGEDTGTPQHF. CDR3 nucleotides: TGCGCCACCGGAGAAGATACAGGGACGCCCCAGCATTTT.